These T cell receptor beta chains were read from a single sample in a study of T-cell memory formation after mild COVID-19. TCRdb reprocessed the 5' RACE reads with MiXCR, giving one entry per CDR3 protein. Of around 340,000 distinct CDR3 sequences in the sample, roughly 15% were seen once. The sequenced sample was PBMCs or a T cell subset sorted from them (not recorded which). These receptors all stem from a man aged 18-30 years who had mild COVID-19 (a few samples of this study predate the infection). Cell type and time point are not known. Both conserved end residues are part of each CDR3. The D gene is left open where the match is weak. Clone size is not always given. Where it is, it says once, few, many or a class for expanded clones.

few,TRBJ1-2,TRBV12-3/TRBV12-4,-,CASTLGGENYGYTF,TGTGCCAGCACCCTGGGGGGGGAGAACTATGGCTACACCTTC
few,TRBJ1-4,TRBV5-6,-,CASSAYRDVHNEKLFF,TGTGCCAGCAGCGCATATCGGGACGTACATAATGAAAAACTGTTTTTT
-,TRBJ2-5,TRBV14,TRBD1,CASSPRTGGNLVETQYF,TGTGCCAGCAGCCCAAGGACAGGGGGCAACTTGGTGGAGACCCAGTACTTC
-,TRBJ2-3,TRBV7-2,-,CASSADRRGTQYF,TGTGCCAGCAGCGCCGACAGGAGAGGTACGCAGTATTTT
-,TRBJ2-3,TRBV24-1,TRBD1,CAGSGQGKSDTQYF,TGTGCCGGAAGTGGACAGGGGAAGTCAGATACGCAGTATTTT
-,TRBJ2-5,TRBV20-1,-,CSAMRGLIGETQYF,TGCAGTGCTATGCGAGGGTTAATCGGAGAGACCCAGTACTTC
-,TRBJ2-5,TRBV10-2,TRBD1,CASRQGKETQYF,TGCGCCAGCAGACAGGGGAAAGAGACCCAGTACTTC
few,TRBJ1-6,TRBV7-9,-,CASRRRALGLDNSPLHF,TGTGCCAGCCGCCGGAGGGCCCTCGGCCTGGATAATTCACCCCTCCACTTT
many,TRBJ2-1,TRBV7-2,-,CASSLVGGNEQFF,TGTGCCAGCAGCTTAGTAGGAGGGAATGAGCAGTTCTTC
-,TRBJ2-2,TRBV24-1,-,CATNGIAGELFF,TGTGCCACCAATGGAATAGCCGGGGAGCTGTTTTTT
-,TRBJ1-1,TRBV7-9,-,CASSQTGREAFF,TGTGCCAGCAGCCAGACGGGTCGTGAAGCTTTCTTT
few,TRBJ1-2,TRBV12-3/TRBV12-4,-,CASSPGVHYGYTF,TGTGCCAGCAGCCCAGGGGTTCACTATGGCTACACCTTC
few,TRBJ2-5,TRBV6-1,-,CASSGGKETQYF,TGTGCCAGCAGTGGGGGTAAAGAGACCCAGTACTTC
few,TRBJ1-5,TRBV4-3,-,CASSQEAVHQPQHF,TGCGCCAGCAGCCAAGAGGCGGTGCATCAGCCCCAGCATTTT
many,TRBJ1-2,TRBV7-8,TRBD1,CASSLGTANYGYTF,TGTGCCAGCAGCCTCGGGACAGCTAACTATGGCTACACCTTC
few,TRBJ1-3,TRBV2,-,CASRPPLGYSGNTIYF,TGTGCCAGCAGGCCGCCTTTGGGGTACTCTGGAAACACCATATATTTT
-,TRBJ1-2,TRBV29-1,-,CSVESGADGYTF,TGCAGCGTAGAAAGCGGGGCTGATGGCTACACCTTC
-,TRBJ1-5,TRBV27,-,CASSLSGSSNQPQHF,TGTGCCAGCAGTTTATCCGGATCTAGCAATCAGCCCCAGCATTTT
-,TRBJ1-3,TRBV28,-,CSSSLIGRARSGNTIYF,TGTTCCAGCAGTTTGATTGGGAGGGCCCGCTCTGGAAACACCATATATTTT
few,TRBJ1-2,TRBV19,-,CASSPEAYGYTF,TGTGCCAGTAGTCCAGAAGCCTATGGCTACACCTTC
few,TRBJ2-7,TRBV4-1,-,CASSGVSYEQYF,TGCGCCAGCAGCGGAGTCTCCTACGAGCAGTACTTC
-,TRBJ2-5,TRBV9,-,CASSGATRTQYF,TGTGCCAGCAGCGGTGCGACCCGGACCCAGTACTTC
-,TRBJ2-1,TRBV5-1,TRBD1,CASSKGQGVNEQFF,TGCGCCAGCAGCAAGGGACAGGGGGTCAATGAGCAGTTCTTC
few,TRBJ2-5,TRBV5-5,TRBD1,CASSRQGAGEETQYF,TGTGCCAGCAGCCGACAGGGGGCGGGCGAAGAGACCCAGTACTTC
few,TRBJ2-3,TRBV5-1,-,CASSLGGATGTDTQYF,TGCGCCAGCAGCTTGGGGGGGGCGACGGGCACAGATACGCAGTATTTT
-,TRBJ2-5,TRBV12-3/TRBV12-4,TRBD2,CASSLARERLAGQPPDQETQYF,TGTGCCAGCAGTTTAGCGAGGGAACGACTAGCGGGCCAACCCCCTGACCAAGAGACCCAGTACTTC
few,TRBJ2-5,TRBV9,TRBD1,CASSTGQGRQTQYF,TGTGCCAGCAGCACTGGACAGGGGAGGCAGACCCAGTACTTC
medium-sized,TRBJ2-5,TRBV7-2,-,CASSLWDTGPLETQYF,TGTGCCAGCAGCTTATGGGATACTGGCCCCCTAGAGACCCAGTACTTC